This is a list of T cell receptor beta chains from one sample in a study of blood T cell repertoires in COVID-19. Only in-frame clones appear in the TCRdb table, and some are missing; sequencing was by immunoSEQ multiplex PCR. This table has 280,000 or so clones, 70% to 90% appearing once. Sequencing was carried out using PBMCs or T cells enriched from blood (not recorded which). All receptors come from a man in his thirties or forties who had recovered from COVID-19. CDR3s include the opening cysteine and the closing phenylalanine or tryptophan. The order of the fields is J gene, V gene, clone size, D gene, CDR3 DNA, CDR3 protein. The D gene is left open where the match is weak. Some rows have no size entry. The others give once, few or many, or a class for an expanded clone.

J: TRBJ1-6
V: TRBV7-3
size: NA
D: NA
DNA: TGTGCCAGCAGCTTAAACCCGCCACGGTTCTATAATTCACCCCTCCACTTT
CDR3: CASSLNPPRFYNSPLHF

J: TRBJ2-7
V: TRBV12-3/TRBV12-4
size: few
D: TRBD1
DNA: TGTGCCAGCAGTCCCGGGACAGTCTACGAGCAGTACTTC
CDR3: CASSPGTVYEQYF

J: TRBJ2-3
V: TRBV7-2
size: few
D: NA
DNA: TGTGCCAGCAGCTCGACAGGCCGACGGCTAGAAAATACGCAGTATTTT
CDR3: CASSSTGRRLENTQYF

J: TRBJ2-5
V: TRBV19
size: NA
D: TRBD1
DNA: TGTGCCAGTAGTGGTTCGAGGACAGGGAAGGGAGAGACCCAGTACTTC
CDR3: CASSGSRTGKGETQYF

J: TRBJ2-3
V: TRBV10-3
size: NA
D: TRBD1
DNA: TGTGCCATCAGTGAGTCGATTATCAGGGGGCGGGGAGATACGCAGTATTTT
CDR3: CAISESIIRGRGDTQYF

J: TRBJ2-7
V: TRBV27
size: NA
D: NA
DNA: TGTGCCAGCATAGGAGACCCCTACGAGCAGTACTTC
CDR3: CASIGDPYEQYF

J: TRBJ1-3
V: TRBV6-5
size: NA
D: NA
DNA: TGTGCCAGCAGCACGATGTCGTGGGCCGGAAACACCATATATTTT
CDR3: CASSTMSWAGNTIYF

J: TRBJ1-6
V: TRBV30
size: NA
D: TRBD1
DNA: TGTGCCTACGACAGGGTGGAGAATTCACCCCTCCACTTT
CDR3: CAYDRVENSPLHF

J: TRBJ2-6
V: TRBV30
size: NA
D: NA
DNA: TGTGCCTGGAGGGGGGGGCGAGGGGCCAACGTCCTGACTTTC
CDR3: CAWRGGRGANVLTF

J: TRBJ2-3
V: TRBV5-1
size: NA
D: TRBD2
DNA: TGCGCCAGCAGCCCCAGGAGCGGGGGCGGCACAGATACGCAGTATTTT
CDR3: CASSPRSGGGTDTQYF

J: TRBJ1-4
V: TRBV7-9
size: NA
D: NA
DNA: TGTGCCAGCAGCTTAGCGGAGGGGACTAATGAAAAACTGTTTTTT
CDR3: CASSLAEGTNEKLFF

J: TRBJ1-5
V: TRBV19
size: many
D: TRBD1
DNA: TGTGCCACTCGACAGGGCGGCAATCAGCCCCAGCATTTT
CDR3: CATRQGGNQPQHF

J: TRBJ2-5
V: TRBV29-1
size: once
D: TRBD2
DNA: TGCAGCGCCAGACTAGCCCAAGAGACCCAGTACTTC
CDR3: CSARLAQETQYF

J: TRBJ2-7
V: TRBV9
size: NA
D: TRBD1
DNA: TGTGCCAGCAGCGTTACCGGGACAGGGGACTACGAGCAGTACTTC
CDR3: CASSVTGTGDYEQYF

J: TRBJ2-1
V: TRBV6-6
size: once
D: NA
DNA: TGTGCCAGCAGCTCGACAGAGAATGAGCAGTTCTTC
CDR3: CASSSTENEQFF

J: TRBJ1-2
V: TRBV2
size: NA
D: NA
DNA: TGTGCCAGCGCGCTCGAGACATTCGGCTACACCTTC
CDR3: CASALETFGYTF

J: TRBJ1-2
V: TRBV2
size: NA
D: NA
DNA: TGTGCCAGCAGTGAAGCGAAGCGATATGGCTACACCTTC
CDR3: CASSEAKRYGYTF

J: TRBJ1-2
V: TRBV4-1
size: NA
D: NA
DNA: TGCGCCAGCAGCCAAGAGAAGCAGGGAGGGTATGGCTACACCTTC
CDR3: CASSQEKQGGYGYTF

J: TRBJ2-7
V: TRBV18
size: NA
D: TRBD1
DNA: TGTGCCAGCTCTCGTTCCCGGGACAGCTACCTCGAGCAGTACTTC
CDR3: CASSRSRDSYLEQYF

J: TRBJ2-7
V: TRBV19
size: once
D: TRBD2
DNA: TGTGCCAGTAATGAGCGGGGGTCCTACGAGCAGTACTTC
CDR3: CASNERGSYEQYF

J: TRBJ2-7
V: TRBV18
size: NA
D: NA
DNA: TGTGCCAGCTCACCCCCCCGCCCAGGGGCCTACGAGCAGTACTTC
CDR3: CASSPPRPGAYEQYF

J: TRBJ2-3
V: TRBV2
size: NA
D: TRBD2
DNA: TGTGCCAGCAGCGGACAGCGGGGGACAGATACGCAGTATTTT
CDR3: CASSGQRGTDTQYF

J: TRBJ1-6
V: TRBV7-3
size: NA
D: TRBD1
DNA: TGTGCCAGCAGCCCCGGACAGGGCCGACCCCTCCACTTT
CDR3: CASSPGQGRPLHF

J: TRBJ1-6
V: TRBV6-5
size: once
D: NA
DNA: TGTGCCAGCAGTTACGGGCCCCGTCAAGATAATTCACCCCTCCACTTT
CDR3: CASSYGPRQDNSPLHF

J: TRBJ2-3
V: TRBV18
size: few
D: TRBD1
DNA: TGTGCCAGCTCAGCCTCCGGGACAGATGATACGCAGTATTTT
CDR3: CASSASGTDDTQYF

J: TRBJ2-2
V: TRBV5-1
size: NA
D: TRBD1
DNA: TGCGCCAGCAGTAAGGGACAGGGGGTAAACACCGGGGAGCTGTTTTTT
CDR3: CASSKGQGVNTGELFF

J: TRBJ2-3
V: TRBV5-1
size: NA
D: TRBD2
DNA: TGCGCCAGCAGCAGATTCGGTGGGCTAGCGGGGGGGCCGGGCACAGATACGCAGTATTTT
CDR3: CASSRFGGLAGGPGTDTQYF

J: TRBJ1-5
V: TRBV2
size: NA
D: NA
DNA: TGTGCCAGCTCCCGGTTAATTATGGGGCTCGGTCAGCCCCAGCATTTT
CDR3: CASSRLIMGLGQPQHF

J: TRBJ1-2
V: TRBV6-5
size: NA
D: NA
DNA: TGTGCCAGCAGGAAAATGGGGCAGACTAACTATGGCTACACCTTC
CDR3: CASRKMGQTNYGYTF

J: TRBJ1-5
V: TRBV6-5
size: NA
D: NA
DNA: TGTGCCAGCCGGGCACAGGCTGATCAGCCCCAGCATTTT
CDR3: CASRAQADQPQHF

J: TRBJ2-1
V: TRBV27
size: NA
D: NA
DNA: TGTGCCAGCAGTTTACAACTGACTAGGTTGGATGAGCAGTTCTTC
CDR3: CASSLQLTRLDEQFF

J: TRBJ1-4
V: TRBV5-1
size: NA
D: TRBD1
DNA: TGCGCCAGCAGCGCAGGGGGAAGAGGTGAAAAACTGTTTTTT
CDR3: CASSAGGRGEKLFF

J: TRBJ2-5
V: TRBV19
size: NA
D: TRBD2
DNA: TGTGCCAGTAGGCCCGGAACTAGCGGCCCCGAGACCCAGTACTTC
CDR3: CASRPGTSGPETQYF

J: TRBJ1-5
V: TRBV4-3
size: NA
D: NA
DNA: TGCGCCAGCAGCCAAGATCCCTCAGGGATCGGCGGTCAGCCCCAGCATTTT
CDR3: CASSQDPSGIGGQPQHF

J: TRBJ2-5
V: TRBV18
size: NA
D: TRBD1
DNA: TGTGCCAGCTCGCCACGCCGGGACAGTCAAGAGACCCAGTACTTC
CDR3: CASSPRRDSQETQYF

J: TRBJ1-1
V: TRBV30
size: NA
D: NA
DNA: TGTGCCTGGTCCACGACAGTGAACACTGAAGCTTTCTTT
CDR3: CAWSTTVNTEAFF